The clone carrying this T cell receptor beta chain was seen a few times. Using its own MiXCR run on the 5' RACE reads, TCRdb lists one record per CDR3 protein. The data hold 1,800,000 or so distinct CDR3 sequences, with 32% observed a single time. This specimen comes from a study of identical twins. The ends were cut back, 3 bases at V and 9 bases at J, with 12 bases in the middle. The CDR3 contains 12 residues. The V gene's germline CDR1 is SQVTM and CDR2 ANQGSEA. The TCR was taken from a newborn girl in good health. This chain connects TRBV29-1 to TRBJ2-4, with a weak D call TRBD2 (6 bases). The sample consisted of cord blood. CDR3 nucleotide sequence: TGCAGCGTTGAGCGGGGTAGGGGCATTCAGTACTTC. It translates to CSVERGRGIQYF.